A single T cell receptor (beta chain) is shown here with its context. What it binds is unknown. These data belong to a study of cytomegalovirus exposure and HLA in healthy donors. Study in general: Later, an analysis reported that the 110 or so validation repertoires had used the same platform as the 666 first-cohort repertoires.

Points from the study as a whole: Reports indicated that the classifier achieved high specificity and sensitivity in diagnosing cytomegalovirus status.

Sequencing was performed with immunoSEQ multiplex PCR; in TCRdb, only in-frame clones are kept and a portion is missing. The sample lists roughly 330,000 clones, approximately 86% occurring once. Sequencing was performed on PBMCs. The clonotype originates from a woman aged 25-40 years in good health and CMV-seropositive.

The DNA of the CDR3 is TGTGCCAGCAGCCGCCGGGACAACTTATTTAACGGTGAAGCTTTCTTT. Protein: CASSRRDNLFNGEAFF. The chain has TRBV6-6 and TRBJ1-1, with a weak D call TRBD1 (6 bases). Trimming pared 6 bases from V and 7 bases from J, leaving 24 bases between. Germline V CDR1 and CDR2: MNHNY, SVGAGI (reference sequence). There are 16 residues in the CDR3.